Listed below are T cell receptor beta chains from one sample, sequenced in a study of T cell responses to AZD1222 COVID-19 vaccine. The protocol was immunoSEQ multiplex PCR, while the TCRdb copy is restricted to in-frame clones and leaves out a portion. Seen here are around 100,000 clones, about 87% observed once, and the top ten hold about 6%. Here the sequenced sample was peripheral blood, taken 28 days after the second AZD1222 dose. These receptors were taken from an adult who received the AZD1222 COVID-19 vaccine. Each CDR3 is given with its conserved first and last residue. D genes are given only for firm matches. Clone size is shown for a subset of rows, as once, few, many or a class of expanded clone.

13	TRBV7-2	TRBJ1-2	NA	NA	CASSADRSYGYTF	TGTGCCAGCAGCGCAGACAGGTCCTATGGCTACACCTTC
14	TRBV7-2	TRBJ2-7	medium-sized	NA	CASAWGTLSYEQYF	TGTGCCAGCGCTTGGGGTACACTTTCCTACGAGCAGTACTTC
16	TRBV25-1	TRBJ1-4	NA	NA	CASSEFVTGSNEKLFF	TGTGCCAGCAGTGAATTCGTTACAGGGAGTAATGAAAAACTGTTTTTT
17	TRBV5-4	TRBJ2-5	NA	TRBD1	CASTLGSGQGGGETQYF	TGTGCCAGCACCCTGGGGTCCGGACAGGGAGGTGGAGAGACCCAGTACTTC
15	TRBV19	TRBJ2-4	few	NA	CASSSRTVAKNIQYF	TGTGCCAGTAGTTCCCGGACGGTAGCCAAAAACATTCAGTACTTC
17	TRBV15	TRBJ2-2	NA	TRBD1	CATSRSSGTGYTGELFF	TGTGCCACCAGCAGGAGCTCCGGGACAGGTTACACCGGGGAGCTGTTTTTT
15	TRBV9	TRBJ2-6	NA	NA	CASSRGKAGANVLTF	TGTGCCAGCAGCAGGGGTAAGGCTGGGGCCAACGTCCTGACTTTC
12	TRBV29-1	TRBJ2-7	NA	TRBD1	CSVANRGYEQYF	TGCAGCGTTGCGAACAGGGGCTACGAGCAGTACTTC
16	TRBV2	TRBJ2-5	NA	TRBD2	CASSEEVAGGRGTQYF	TGTGCCAGCAGTGAAGAGGTAGCGGGGGGCCGGGGGACCCAGTACTTC
15	TRBV11-1	TRBJ1-3	NA	NA	CASSWDFRSGNTIYF	TGTGCCAGCAGCTGGGACTTCCGCTCTGGAAACACCATATATTTT
17	TRBV3-1/TRBV3-2	TRBJ1-3	once	NA	CASSQDFQGKAGNTIYF	TGTGCCAGCAGCCAAGATTTCCAGGGGAAGGCTGGAAACACCATATATTTT
14	TRBV5-1	TRBJ1-1	NA	NA	CASSLDRQYTEAFF	TGCGCCAGCAGCTTGGATAGACAGTACACTGAAGCTTTCTTT
14	TRBV7-2	TRBJ1-3	NA	NA	CASSLQPGGNTIYF	TGTGCCAGCAGCTTACAGCCTGGTGGAAACACCATATATTTT
14	TRBV4-1	TRBJ1-2	few	NA	CASSPGTFNYGYTF	TGCGCCAGCAGCCCAGGGACGTTTAACTATGGCTACACCTTC
15	TRBV7-9	TRBJ1-2	NA	TRBD1	CASSWTGGTNYGYTF	TGTGCCAGCAGCTGGACAGGGGGGACTAACTATGGCTACACCTTC
15	TRBV7-3	TRBJ2-1	NA	TRBD2	CASSPSGGAANEQFF	TGTGCCAGCAGCCCCAGCGGGGGGGCCGCCAATGAGCAGTTCTTC
15	TRBV15	TRBJ2-3	NA	TRBD2	CATSRNSGGTDTQYF	TGTGCCACCAGCAGAAATAGCGGGGGCACAGATACGCAGTATTTT
12	TRBV5-5	TRBJ2-7	NA	NA	CASSLTGYEQYF	TGTGCCAGCAGCCTCACGGGGTACGAGCAGTACTTC
15	TRBV28	TRBJ2-7	NA	TRBD1	CASSPTTDRAYEQYF	TGTGCCAGCAGTCCAACCACCGACAGGGCCTACGAGCAGTACTTC
13	TRBV28	TRBJ1-1	NA	NA	CASLTEMNTEAFF	TGTGCCAGTTTGACAGAAATGAACACTGAAGCTTTCTTT
14	TRBV5-4	TRBJ2-1	NA	NA	CASSFSAGDNEQFF	TGTGCCAGCAGCTTTTCTGCAGGGGACAATGAGCAGTTCTTC
14	TRBV9	TRBJ1-6	NA	TRBD1	CASSGGQGGSPLHF	TGTGCCAGCAGCGGGGGACAGGGGGGCTCACCCCTCCACTTT
16	TRBV7-9	TRBJ2-7	NA	NA	CASSQDRNPPIYEQYF	TGTGCCAGCAGCCAGGACAGAAATCCCCCAATCTACGAGCAGTACTTC
11	TRBV7-9	TRBJ1-2	NA	NA	CASRQDYGYTF	TGTGCCAGCAGGCAGGACTATGGCTACACCTTC
15	TRBV11-3	TRBJ2-1	once	TRBD2	CASSPYSGGYSEQFF	TGTGCCAGCAGCCCCTATAGCGGGGGGTACAGTGAGCAGTTCTTC
17	TRBV9	TRBJ2-1	few	TRBD2	CASSVDQSGLANNEQFF	TGTGCCAGCAGCGTAGATCAATCCGGACTAGCCAACAATGAGCAGTTCTTC
14	TRBV5-1	TRBJ2-7	NA	NA	CASSLVAGAYEQYF	TGCGCCAGCAGCTTGGTGGCAGGGGCCTACGAGCAGTACTTC
13	TRBV3-1/TRBV3-2	TRBJ1-1	NA	NA	CASSLTGNTEAFF	TGTGCCAGCAGCCTGACAGGGAACACTGAAGCTTTCTTT
14	TRBV11-2	TRBJ2-7	NA	NA	CASSFATGSAEQYF	TGTGCCAGCAGCTTTGCTACTGGAAGTGCCGAGCAGTACTTC
16	TRBV27	TRBJ2-3	NA	TRBD1	CASSKLEGGSTDTQYF	TGTGCCAGCAGTAAATTAGAAGGGGGCTCCACAGATACGCAGTATTTT
14	TRBV7-9	TRBJ2-2	once	NA	CASTPKGGPGELFF	TGTGCCAGCACCCCGAAGGGTGGCCCCGGGGAGCTGTTTTTT
16	TRBV4-3	TRBJ2-1	NA	TRBD1	CASSQAGTGGGNEQFF	TGCGCCAGCAGCCAAGCAGGGACAGGGGGCGGGAATGAGCAGTTCTTC
13	TRBV11-3	TRBJ2-4	few	TRBD1	CASSKGQENIQYF	TGTGCCAGCAGCAAGGGACAGGAAAACATTCAGTACTTC
14	TRBV27	TRBJ2-5	NA	NA	CASSWSGPQETQYF	TGTGCCAGCAGTTGGTCCGGGCCCCAAGAGACCCAGTACTTC
15	TRBV14	TRBJ1-6	NA	TRBD1	CASSQVTGGWSPLHF	TGTGCCAGCAGCCAAGTGACAGGGGGTTGGTCACCCCTCCACTTT
16	TRBV28	TRBJ2-3	NA	NA	CASSLYQGGGTDTQYF	TGTGCCAGCAGTTTATACCAGGGGGGAGGCACAGATACGCAGTATTTT
16	TRBV3-1/TRBV3-2	TRBJ1-2	few	TRBD1	CASSPPRGTGNYGYTF	TGTGCCAGCAGCCCCCCCAGGGGGACAGGGAACTATGGCTACACCTTC
15	TRBV6-2/TRBV6-3	TRBJ1-1	NA	NA	CASSQRNLGDTEAFF	TGTGCCAGCAGTCAACGTAACCTTGGGGACACTGAAGCTTTCTTT
16	TRBV7-2	TRBJ2-3	NA	NA	CASSSPPGTSTDTQYF	TGTGCCAGCAGCTCCCCCCCCGGGACGAGCACAGATACGCAGTATTTT
11	TRBV20-1	TRBJ2-7	once	NA	CSAKSFDEQYF	TGCAGTGCTAAAAGTTTCGACGAGCAGTACTTC
15	TRBV19	TRBJ1-2	many	NA	CASSITPGLQEGYTF	TGTGCCAGTAGTATCACGCCGGGCCTTCAGGAGGGCTACACCTTC
16	TRBV6-2/TRBV6-3	TRBJ1-1	NA	NA	CASSYPPNRVFTEAFF	TGTGCCAGCAGTTACCCCCCAAACAGGGTCTTTACTGAAGCTTTCTTT
15	TRBV10-3	TRBJ2-5	once	NA	CAISGRDGQQETQYF	TGTGCCATCAGTGGCCGGGACGGACAACAAGAGACCCAGTACTTC
16	TRBV28	TRBJ2-3	NA	TRBD2	CASSLLAGAPTDTQYF	TGTGCCAGCAGTCTATTAGCGGGGGCCCCCACAGATACGCAGTATTTT
14	TRBV7-9	TRBJ2-7	NA	NA	CASTQTSSSYEQYF	TGTGCCAGCACCCAGACCTCAAGCTCCTACGAGCAGTACTTC
17	TRBV19	TRBJ2-1	NA	TRBD2	CASSAPPLAGGPLEQFF	TGTGCCAGTAGTGCCCCTCCACTAGCGGGGGGGCCACTTGAGCAGTTCTTC
13	TRBV10-2	TRBJ2-7	NA	NA	CASSESKVAEQYF	TGCGCCAGCAGTGAGTCGAAGGTGGCCGAGCAGTACTTC
17	TRBV19	TRBJ1-2	NA	NA	CASSLERRTAINYGYTF	TGTGCCAGTAGCCTCGAAAGGCGGACAGCGATTAACTATGGCTACACCTTC
12	TRBV7-3	TRBJ1-1	NA	NA	CASRSSGTEAFF	TGTGCCAGCAGGAGCTCCGGGACAGAAGCTTTCTTT
17	TRBV6-2/TRBV6-3	TRBJ2-1	NA	NA	CASSYSSTGGPPNEQFF	TGTGCCAGCAGTTACTCGAGTACCGGGGGGCCCCCCAATGAGCAGTTCTTC
13	TRBV19	TRBJ1-1	NA	NA	CASSTRMNTEAFF	TGTGCCAGTAGTACAAGGATGAACACTGAAGCTTTCTTT
12	TRBV12-3/TRBV12-4	TRBJ2-7	NA	TRBD1	CASRAGTEEQYF	TGTGCCAGCAGAGCCGGGACAGAGGAGCAGTACTTC
14	TRBV29-1	TRBJ1-1	NA	NA	CSVEARDGGFRAFF	TGCAGCGTTGAAGCCCGGGACGGGGGGTTTAGAGCTTTCTTT